Described below is a single T cell receptor beta chain sequence and its context. Combining a sample-barcoded 5' primer with a J-beta primer mix, a second PCR ran for 7 to 11 cycles. MiXCR was run by TCRdb on the 5' RACE reads, yielding one entry per CDR3 protein. This sample has approximately 940,000 distinct CDR3 sequences, with about 44% found just once. The sample originates from a study of blood T cells in healthy people across ages. CDR3 length: 14 amino acids. Germline V gene lookup returns CDR1 MNHNY and CDR2 SVGAGI (reference sequence). V lost 6 bases to trimming and J lost 2 bases, with 12 bases between them.

V and J are TRBV6-6 and TRBJ2-3, with a weak D call TRBD2 (6 bases). The sequenced sample was blood. The receptor was derived from a man aged 25-45 years in good health. The CDR3: CASRLGGDTDTQYF. CDR3 coding DNA: TGTGCCAGCAGACTGGGCGGGGACACAGATACGCAGTATTTT.